The present entry profiles one T cell receptor beta chain with its context. Antigen: not known. The data derive from a study of cytomegalovirus exposure and HLA in healthy donors. The assay was immunoSEQ multiplex PCR, and TCRdb's table has in-frame clones only and misses some. The data hold around 71,000 clones, with over 85% observed a single time. From the 120-subject validation cohort, which was separate from the roughly 680-subject first cohort, the donors were drawn. Study-level points and caveats: It was found in a later analysis that first-cohort TCR clusters tended to co-occur in the 100 to 150 validation repertoires. Altogether, about 160 TCR beta chains were recorded as cytomegalovirus-associated. Reports described diagnosis of cytomegalovirus status by the classifier as highly specific and sensitive.

The sample comprised PBMCs. This sequence originates from a man younger than 35 in good health and CMV-seropositive.

This chain's CDR3 is CASSEDPGQGVEFNQPQHF. Written as DNA, the CDR3 is TGTGCCAGCAGTGAAGACCCCGGCCAGGGGGTGGAGTTCAATCAGCCCCAGCATTTT. This sequence joins TRBV6-1 and TRBJ1-5; 7 bases map to TRBD1. This CDR3 is 19 amino acids long. V was clipped by 1 base and J by 3 bases; unmatched bases: 15. Germline loops: CDR1 MNHNS, CDR2 SASEGT.